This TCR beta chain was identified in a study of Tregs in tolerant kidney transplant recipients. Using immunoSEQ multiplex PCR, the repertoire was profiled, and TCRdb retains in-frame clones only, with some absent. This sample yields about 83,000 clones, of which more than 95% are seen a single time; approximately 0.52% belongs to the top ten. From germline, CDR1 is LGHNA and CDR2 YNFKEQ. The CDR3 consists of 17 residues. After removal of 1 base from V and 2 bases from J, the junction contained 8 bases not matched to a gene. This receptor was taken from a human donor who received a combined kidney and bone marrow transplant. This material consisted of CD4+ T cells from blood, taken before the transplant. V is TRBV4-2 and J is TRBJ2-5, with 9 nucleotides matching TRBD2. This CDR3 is CASSQVQIAGDQETQYF. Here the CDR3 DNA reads TGTGCCAGCAGCCAAGTCCAAATAGCGGGGGATCAAGAGACCCAGTACTTC.